These T cell receptor beta chains were read from a single sample in a study of shared clonotypes between healthy human individuals. Sequencing used immunoSEQ multiplex PCR; TCRdb keeps in-frame clones, though not all of them. The table includes about 2.3 million clones, less than 95% detected once. The sample taken for sequencing was naive CD4+ T cells from PBMCs. The origin of the receptors is a young man in good health. Some clones in this sample may be carry-over from other donors' samples. Both conserved end residues are part of each CDR3. D genes are given only for firm matches. Clone size is not always given. Where it is, it says once, few, many or a class for expanded clones.

length	V	D	J	size	DNA	CDR3
16	TRBV18	NA	TRBJ1-1	NA	TGTGCCAGCTCGGTGAGAGACGAGTGGATGAACACTGAAGCTTTCTTT	CASSVRDEWMNTEAFF
16	TRBV15	NA	TRBJ2-3	NA	TGTGCCACCAGCAGAGGGAGGGGGCACCGGACAGATACGCAGTATTTT	CATSRGRGHRTDTQYF
16	TRBV10-1	TRBD2	TRBJ2-3	NA	TGCGCCAGCAGTGAGTCCGGGACTAGACACAAAGTCGGGCAGTATTTT	CASSESGTRHKVGQYF
13	TRBV6-6	NA	TRBJ1-2	NA	TGTGCCAGCCGCGTGGGGGGTACGGGTGGCTACACCTTC	CASRVGGTGGYTF
16	TRBV5-1	TRBD2	TRBJ2-3	NA	TGCGCCAGCAGCACCATAGCGGGAGGATTAACAGATACGCAGTATTTT	CASSTIAGGLTDTQYF
16	TRBV7-8	TRBD2	TRBJ2-3	NA	TGTGCCAGCAGTCGGGGACTAGCGGGGGGCACAGATACGCAGTATTTT	CASSRGLAGGTDTQYF
12	TRBV30	NA	TRBJ2-7	NA	TGTGCCCGCTCGGGACCAGCCGGCGAGCAGTACTTC	CARSGPAGEQYF
19	TRBV28	TRBD2	TRBJ2-3	once	TGTGCCAGCAGTTTGGTTGGACACGGGACTAGCGGACCCACAGATACGCAGTATTTT	CASSLVGHGTSGPTDTQYF
14	TRBV18	NA	TRBJ2-5	NA	TGTGCCAGCTCACCACCGGCGGGATCAGAGACCCAGTACTTC	CASSPPAGSETQYF
14	TRBV6-5	NA	TRBJ1-1	NA	TGTGCCAGCAGTTCCTCCGGGAGGAACACTGAAGCTTTCTTT	CASSSSGRNTEAFF
14	TRBV5-1	NA	TRBJ1-4	once	TGCGCCAGCAGTTCACAGGGTCCAAATGAAAAACTGTTTTTT	CASSSQGPNEKLFF
14	TRBV28	NA	TRBJ1-4	NA	TGTGCCAGCAGTTTACGAAACAGGGAGGAAAAACTGTTTTTT	CASSLRNREEKLFF
15	TRBV7-3	NA	TRBJ2-7	NA	TGTGCCAGCAGCTTAACCGGCGGGGAAGCCTACGAGCAGTACTTC	CASSLTGGEAYEQYF
14	TRBV6-1	NA	TRBJ1-1	NA	TGTGCCAGCAGTGAAACAGGGAGGTGGGCTGAAGCTTTCTTT	CASSETGRWAEAFF
13	TRBV6-5	NA	TRBJ1-6	NA	TGTGCCAGCAGTTACAAATATAATTCACCCCTCCACTTT	CASSYKYNSPLHF
18	TRBV29-1	TRBD1	TRBJ1-1	NA	TGCAGCGCCCGATATCGGGACCGACAGGGAGAAATAGGTGCTGAAGCTTTCTTT	CSARYRDRQGEIGAEAFF
11	TRBV29-1	NA	TRBJ1-2	NA	TGCAGCGCCCGGGGATATGTGGGCTACACCTTC	CSARGYVGYTF
15	TRBV10-3	NA	TRBJ1-5	NA	TGTGCCATCCAAAGTCTAGGGGGTAGCAATCAGCCCCAGCATTTT	CAIQSLGGSNQPQHF
14	TRBV27	NA	TRBJ1-1	NA	TGTGCCAGCAGCCTTCAGGGGAGGAGCACTGAAGCTTTCTTT	CASSLQGRSTEAFF
15	TRBV6-1	TRBD1	TRBJ1-2	NA	TGTGCCAGCAGGGGTCAGGGGGCGGCGAACTATGGCTACACCTTC	CASRGQGAANYGYTF
12	TRBV4-3	NA	TRBJ2-5	NA	TGCGCCAGCAGCAACAGGGTGGGGACCCAGTACTTC	CASSNRVGTQYF
14	TRBV5-1	NA	TRBJ2-7	NA	TGCGCCAGCAGCCAGGGTGGGCAATTATACGAGCAGTACTTC	CASSQGGQLYEQYF
17	TRBV7-9	TRBD2	TRBJ2-1	NA	TGTGCCAGCAGCTTACCCCGACTAGCGGGTGGGAACAATGAGCAGTTCTTC	CASSLPRLAGGNNEQFF
13	TRBV10-2	TRBD2	TRBJ2-3	NA	TGCGCCAGCACCGCGGGAGCTATAGATACGCAGTATTTT	CASTAGAIDTQYF
13	TRBV10-2	NA	TRBJ2-6	NA	TGCGCCAGCAGCGACTCTGGGGCCAACGTCCTGACTTTC	CASSDSGANVLTF
12	TRBV14	NA	TRBJ2-7	NA	TGTGCCAGCAGCCCCCGGTCGGGTGAGCAGTACTTC	CASSPRSGEQYF
15	TRBV2	NA	TRBJ2-3	NA	TGTGCCAGCAGGAAGGGTGTTAGAGTCACAGATACGCAGTATTTT	CASRKGVRVTDTQYF
14	TRBV19	TRBD1	TRBJ1-1	few	TGTGCCAGTAGGGCAGGGGGACGTGGCACTGAAGCTTTCTTT	CASRAGGRGTEAFF
17	TRBV5-4	TRBD2	TRBJ2-1	NA	TGTGCCAGCAGCTTATACGCCGGGACTAGCGCTTACAATGAGCAGTTCTTC	CASSLYAGTSAYNEQFF
16	TRBV6-1	TRBD1	TRBJ1-1	NA	TGTGCCAGCAGTGAAGGACAGGGTACATTCGACACTGAAGCTTTCTTT	CASSEGQGTFDTEAFF
18	TRBV7-9	TRBD1	TRBJ2-7	NA	TGTGCCAGCTCGCCCGGGGGGACAGGGCCCACCCGGACTAGAGAGCAGTACTTC	CASSPGGTGPTRTREQYF
16	TRBV12-5	TRBD2	TRBJ2-5	NA	TGTGCTAGTGGGCCCGGGACTAGCGGCTGGGGGGAGACCCAGTACTTC	CASGPGTSGWGETQYF
12	TRBV29-1	NA	TRBJ2-7	NA	TGCAGCGTTGGGTCGGGGGTGAGCGAGCAGTACTTC	CSVGSGVSEQYF
13	TRBV10-3	TRBD1	TRBJ2-7	NA	TGTGCCATCAGTGAAGGCAGGGGGTACGAGCAGTACTTC	CAISEGRGYEQYF
15	TRBV5-1	TRBD1	TRBJ1-1	NA	TGCGCCAGCAGCTCCTTTGGGACAGGGATCACTGAAGCTTTCTTT	CASSSFGTGITEAFF
12	TRBV28	NA	TRBJ2-7	NA	TGTGCCAGCAGGAGCCGGCGAGCCGAGCAGTACTTC	CASRSRRAEQYF
12	TRBV10-3	NA	TRBJ1-2	NA	TGTGCCATCAGTGAGGGGATGGGGGGGAGCACCTTC	CAISEGMGGSTF
16	TRBV28	TRBD1	TRBJ1-5	NA	TGTGCCAGCAGTCCACGGACAGGGTTGCGCAATCAGCCCCAGCATTTT	CASSPRTGLRNQPQHF
15	TRBV7-8	NA	TRBJ2-2	NA	TGTGCCAGCAGCTCCCGACTAGACAGCACCGGGGAGCTGTTTTTT	CASSSRLDSTGELFF
13	TRBV6-5	NA	TRBJ1-4	NA	TGTGCCAGCACCCGGCAGGCTAATGAAAAACTGTTTTTT	CASTRQANEKLFF
14	TRBV6-6	NA	TRBJ1-1	NA	TGTGCCAGCATTCGGACACCTACTAACACTGAAGCTTTCTTT	CASIRTPTNTEAFF
20	TRBV6-1	TRBD2	TRBJ2-1	NA	TGTGCCAGCAGTGAAGCCCGACTAGCGGGAGGCCTTCGGTCCTACAATGAGCAGTTCTTC	CASSEARLAGGLRSYNEQFF
15	TRBV10-3	NA	TRBJ2-3	NA	TGTGCCAGCAGGCGGGAGGACAGGGACACAGATACGCAGTATTTT	CASRREDRDTDTQYF
13	TRBV28	NA	TRBJ2-7	NA	TGTGCCAGCAGGGGGGACGGCGCCTACGAGCAGTACTTC	CASRGDGAYEQYF
14	TRBV29-1	TRBD2	TRBJ2-1	once	TGCAGCTCATGGGGTAGCGGGAGATACAATGAGCAGTTCTTC	CSSWGSGRYNEQFF
17	TRBV5-1	NA	TRBJ2-1	NA	TGCGCCAGCAGCTCCTCGATGTTAGGGAGCTCCTACAATGAGCAGTTCTTC	CASSSSMLGSSYNEQFF
13	TRBV30	NA	TRBJ1-1	NA	TGTGCCTGGTACTTAACCTTGAACACTGAAGCTTTCTTT	CAWYLTLNTEAFF
11	TRBV21-1	NA	TRBJ1-1	NA	TGTGCCAGCCGAGACAGGGCTGAAGCTTTCTTT	CASRDRAEAFF
15	TRBV5-4	TRBD2	TRBJ2-6	NA	TGTGCCAGCACCCCGGGGGGGGCTGGGGCCAACGTCCTGACTTTC	CASTPGGAGANVLTF
14	TRBV18	NA	TRBJ1-5	once	TGTGCCAGCTCACAGACAGGCCTCGGGGAGCCCCAGCATTTT	CASSQTGLGEPQHF
12	TRBV4-1	NA	TRBJ2-7	NA	TGCGCCAGCAGCCAAGTGGGGTACGAGCAGTACTTC	CASSQVGYEQYF
14	TRBV5-4	NA	TRBJ1-2	NA	TGTGCCAGCAGCTTCCCACCTGGGGGCTATGGCTACACCTTC	CASSFPPGGYGYTF
13	TRBV7-9	NA	TRBJ2-7	NA	TGTGCCAGCAGCTTAAGGGACTTCTACGAGCAGTACTTC	CASSLRDFYEQYF